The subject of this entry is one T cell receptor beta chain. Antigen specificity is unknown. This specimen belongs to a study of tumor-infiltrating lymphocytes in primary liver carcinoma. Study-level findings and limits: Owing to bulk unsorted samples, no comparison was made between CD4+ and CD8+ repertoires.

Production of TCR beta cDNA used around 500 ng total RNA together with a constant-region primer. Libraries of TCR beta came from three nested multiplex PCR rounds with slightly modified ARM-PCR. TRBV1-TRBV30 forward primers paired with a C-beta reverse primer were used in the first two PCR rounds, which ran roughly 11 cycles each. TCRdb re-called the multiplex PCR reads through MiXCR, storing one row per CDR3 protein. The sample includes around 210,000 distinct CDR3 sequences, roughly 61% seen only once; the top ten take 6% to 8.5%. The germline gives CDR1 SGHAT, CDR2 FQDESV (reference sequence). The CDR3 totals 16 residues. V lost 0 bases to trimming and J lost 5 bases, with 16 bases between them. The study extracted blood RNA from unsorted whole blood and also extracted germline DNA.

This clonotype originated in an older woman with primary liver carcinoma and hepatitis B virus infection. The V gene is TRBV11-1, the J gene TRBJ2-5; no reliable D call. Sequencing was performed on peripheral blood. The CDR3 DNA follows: TGTGCCAGCAGCTTAGCCCCCGAATGGGGTCGGGAGACCCAGTACTTC. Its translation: CASSLAPEWGRETQYF.